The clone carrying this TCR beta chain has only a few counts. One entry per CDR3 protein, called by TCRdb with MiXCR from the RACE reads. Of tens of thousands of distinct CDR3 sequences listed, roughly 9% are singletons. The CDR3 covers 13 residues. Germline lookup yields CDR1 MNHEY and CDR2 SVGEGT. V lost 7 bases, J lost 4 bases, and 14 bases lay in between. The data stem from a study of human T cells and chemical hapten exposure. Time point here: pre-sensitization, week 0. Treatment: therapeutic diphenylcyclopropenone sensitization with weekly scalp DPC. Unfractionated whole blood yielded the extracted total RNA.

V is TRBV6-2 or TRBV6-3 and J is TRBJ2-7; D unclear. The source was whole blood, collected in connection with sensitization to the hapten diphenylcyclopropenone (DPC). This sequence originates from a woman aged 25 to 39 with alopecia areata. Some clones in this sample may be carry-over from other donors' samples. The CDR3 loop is CASTEKGKYEQYF. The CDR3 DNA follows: TGTGCCAGCACCGAAAAGGGAAAGTACGAGCAGTACTTC.